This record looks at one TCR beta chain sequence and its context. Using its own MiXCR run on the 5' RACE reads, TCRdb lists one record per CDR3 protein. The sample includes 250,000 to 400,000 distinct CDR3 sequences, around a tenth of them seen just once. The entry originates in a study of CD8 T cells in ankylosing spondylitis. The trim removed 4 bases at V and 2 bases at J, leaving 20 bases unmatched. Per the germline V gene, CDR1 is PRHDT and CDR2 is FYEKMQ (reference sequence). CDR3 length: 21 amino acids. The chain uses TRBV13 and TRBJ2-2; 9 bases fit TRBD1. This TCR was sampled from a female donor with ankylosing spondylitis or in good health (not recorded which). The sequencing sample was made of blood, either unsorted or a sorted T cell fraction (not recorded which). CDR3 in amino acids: CASSSWIRTGEGILNTGELFF. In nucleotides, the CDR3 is TGTGCCAGCAGCTCATGGATCAGGACAGGGGAAGGAATTCTTAACACCGGGGAGCTGTTTTTT.